The clone carrying this T cell receptor beta chain has ten or more counts. Molecular barcoded adaptors covering alpha/delta and beta/gamma chains were used on approximately 400 ng RNA. A single record per CDR3 protein comes from TCRdb applying MiXCR to the reads. The sample has some 43,000 distinct CDR3 sequences, around 15% seen once. The data are from a study of read filtering for tumor transcriptome and immune sequencing. The CDR3 has 16 residues. Germline values: CDR1 LGHDT, CDR2 YNNKEL (reference sequence). V lost 4 bases, J lost 0 bases, and 7 bases stayed unmatched. The gene calls are TRBV3-1 and TRBJ1-1, with TRBD1 identical over 8 bases. The source is a donor aged 40 or over with multiple myeloma. The source material was a population of CD138-negative cells sorted from bone marrow. Here the CDR3 reads CASSPHPGQVNTEAFF. The CDR3 coding sequence is TGTGCCAGCAGCCCCCATCCGGGACAGGTGAACACTGAAGCTTTCTTT.